These 21 T cell receptor beta chains were sequenced from one sample in a study of technical replicates of blood from several donors. Sequenced by immunoSEQ multiplex PCR; TCRdb stores in-frame clones only, minus some. The sample yields just over 80,000 clones, approximately 96% seen once. Source material: T cells isolated from PBMCs. These receptors were obtained from a human donor in good health.

The chain joins TRBV30 to TRBJ1-2; no definite D call. From germline, CDR1 is GTSNPN and CDR2 SVGIG (reference sequence). This CDR3 is built from 15 residues. The germline V and J ends were trimmed by 0 bases and 0 bases, with 11 bases remaining between them. The chain's CDR3 is CAWSVGTVTNYGYTF. The CDR3 region has the DNA TGTGCCTGGAGTGTCGGAACAGTGACTAACTATGGCTACACCTTC. The variable domain in full, with the rest retrieved from reference TRBV30 and TRBJ1-2, is SQTIHQWPATLVQPVGSPLSLECTVEGTSNPNLYWYRQAAGRGLQLLFYSVGIGQISSEVPQNLSASRPQDRQFILSSKKLLLSDSGFYLCAWSVGTVTNYGYTFGSGTRLTVV.

V is TRBV7-6 and J is TRBJ2-7; the D is unclear. This CDR3 has 12 amino acids. V was shortened by 1 base and J by 3 bases, with 4 bases between the two germline ends. CDR1 is SGHVS, CDR2 FNYEAQ, per germline. CDR3 residues: CASSLDNYEQYF. The CDR3 DNA follows: TGTGCCAGCAGCTTAGACAACTACGAGCAGTACTTC.

V and J are TRBV28 and TRBJ1-3, with 8 bases identical to TRBD1. Germline V CDR1 and CDR2: MDHEN, SYDVKM. V trimming: 5 bases; J trimming: 0 bases; junction bases outside the gene matches: 9. The CDR3 runs to 17 residues. CDR3 region: CASSDPGQAISGNTIYF. The CDR3 DNA is TGTGCCAGCAGTGACCCGGGACAGGCGATCTCTGGAAACACCATATATTTT.

The chain carries TRBV28 and TRBJ1-1; D is possibly TRBD1 (6 bases). Per the germline V gene, CDR1 is MDHEN and CDR2 is SYDVKM. The CDR3 spans 14 residues. The ends were cut back, 6 bases at V and 10 bases at J, with 21 bases in the middle. The CDR3 DNA is TGTGCCAGCAGGGTACGGGGGGCTAAAAGGGGAGCTTTCTTT. This translates into CASRVRGAKRGAFF.

This clone has only one observation. The chain links TRBV7-2 to TRBJ2-7; 7 bases are shared with TRBD1. V dropped 3 bases and J dropped 5; count of bases not matched to a gene: 19. Germline V CDR1 and CDR2: SGHTA, FQGNSA. This CDR3 is 18 amino acids long. The CDR3 DNA is TGTGCCAGCAGCTTCCGGGACAGCCCGTCTGGGAGCGGTAACGAGCAGTACTTC. It is translated as CASSFRDSPSGSGNEQYF.

J is TRBJ2-7 and V is TRBV9, with 11 bases identical to TRBD2. Germline V CDR1 and CDR2: SGDLS, YYNGEE. V trimming: 0 bases; J trimming: 3 bases; junction bases outside the gene matches: 5. The CDR3 has 16 amino acids. The CDR3 bases are TGTGCCAGCAGCGTAGATTCGACTAGCGGGAACTACGAGCAGTACTTC. This sequence encodes CASSVDSTSGNYEQYF.

The chain uses TRBV27 and TRBJ1-5, with a weak D call TRBD1 (6 bases). The V gene's germline CDR1 is MNHEY and CDR2 SMNVEV (reference sequence). V was trimmed by 1 base and J by 1 base, leaving 8 bases between them. The CDR3 runs 15 residues. DNA of the CDR3: TGTGCCAGCAGTTTATGGCAGGGGAGCAATCAGCCCCAGCATTTT. This translates into CASSLWQGSNQPQHF.

The chain is built from TRBV6-1 and TRBJ2-3; 8 nucleotides agree with TRBD2. V shed 6 bases and J 1 base; nucleotides not matched to a gene: 0. The CDR3 loop spans 13 amino acids. Germline CDR1 reads MNHNS; CDR2 reads SASEGT. The CDR3 bases are TGTGCCAGCAGGACTAGCGGCACAGATACGCAGTATTTT. This codes for CASRTSGTDTQYF.

V and J are TRBV30 and TRBJ1-1; tentatively, D is TRBD1 (6 bases). Trimming shortened V by 5 bases and J by 0 bases, and 13 bases separated the two germline ends. Germline lookup yields CDR1 GTSNPN and CDR2 SVGIG (reference sequence). This CDR3 is built from 14 residues. This CDR3 reads CAWVEGGLNTEAFF. The CDR3 DNA is TGTGCCTGGGTAGAGGGGGGGCTGAACACTGAAGCTTTCTTT.

The rearrangement uses TRBV7-2 and TRBJ2-1; tentative D call: TRBD2 (5 bases). The CDR3 has 16 residues. Germline V gene lookup returns CDR1 SGHTA and CDR2 FQGNSA. V was clipped by 3 bases and J by 0 bases, with 12 bases between them. The CDR3 sequence: CASSFAFSDSYNEQFF. As DNA, the CDR3 is TGTGCCAGCAGCTTCGCTTTTAGCGACTCCTACAATGAGCAGTTCTTC.

This clone was found once. V and J are TRBV19 and TRBJ1-1; D remains unclear. The V gene's germline CDR1 is LNHDA and CDR2 SQIVND (reference sequence). This CDR3 has 13 amino acids. Trimming pared 11 bases from V and 0 bases from J, leaving 13 bases between. The CDR3 sequence is CAVSRYMNTEAFF. Here the CDR3 DNA reads TGTGCCGTATCGCGGTACATGAACACTGAAGCTTTCTTT.

The chain is built from TRBV7-9 and TRBJ2-7; D is uncertain. The germline gives CDR1 SEHNR, CDR2 FQNEAQ (reference sequence). The CDR3 extends over 11 amino acids. V was shortened by 4 bases and J by 6 bases, with 7 bases between the two germline ends. The CDR3 nucleotides are TGTGCCAGCAGCTACGGTGTCGAGCAGTACTTC. Its translation: CASSYGVEQYF.

The chain combines TRBV18 with TRBJ2-7, with D possibly TRBD1 on 6 matching bases. The V gene's germline CDR1 is KGHSH and CDR2 LQKENI. The CDR3 is made up of 13 amino acids. The germline V and J ends were trimmed by 5 bases and 2 bases, with 10 bases remaining between them. CDR3 DNA sequence: TGTGCCAGCTCAGACAGGCAAGCCTACGAGCAGTACTTC. Translating it yields CASSDRQAYEQYF. Full variable domain (remainder filled in from reference TRBV18 and TRBJ2-7): NAGVMQNPRHLVRRRGQEARLRCSPMKGHSHVYWYRQLPEEGLKFMVYLQKENIIDESGMPKERFSAEFPKEGPSILRIQQVVRGDSAAYFCASSDRQAYEQYFGPGTRLTVT.

The J gene is TRBJ1-1, the V gene TRBV29-1; TRBD1 aligns across 7 bases. The CDR3 has 13 residues. Germline V gives CDR1 SQVTM, CDR2 ANQGSEA. The CDR3 loop is CSARGQGVTEAFF. The CDR3 nucleotides are TGCAGTGCCCGGGGGCAGGGGGTTACTGAAGCTTTCTTT.

This clone was observed once. V usage is TRBV11-2 and J usage is TRBJ1-5, with TRBD1 as a possible D gene (5 bases). With 0 bases removed from V and 6 bases from J, the gap between germline ends came to 9 bases. The CDR3 length is 14 residues. Per germline, CDR1 SGHAT and CDR2 FQNNGV. The CDR3: CASSLDRDGQPQHF. The CDR3 nucleotides read TGTGCCAGCAGCTTAGACAGGGATGGTCAGCCCCAGCATTTT.

As DNA, the CDR3 is TGCGCCAGCAGCCTCCGACTAGCGGGGGGGGACTACGAGCAGTACTTC. This translates into CASSLRLAGGDYEQYF. The V and J genes are TRBV4-1 and TRBJ2-7; TRBD2 matches at 14 bases. There are 16 residues in the CDR3. Germline-derived CDR1 and CDR2 are MGHRA and YSYEKL. Trimming cost V 4 bases and J 3 bases; bases outside gene matches: 5.

The V call is TRBV5-4, the J call TRBJ1-1; 8 bases fit TRBD1. The ends lost 3 bases at V and 1 base at J; junction bases unmatched: 2. Germline lookup yields CDR1 SGHNT and CDR2 YYREEE (reference sequence). This CDR3 is 14 amino acids long. The CDR3 spells CASSWDRQNTEAFF. In nucleotides, the CDR3 is TGTGCCAGCAGCTGGGACAGGCAGAACACTGAAGCTTTCTTT.

This chain joins TRBV12-5 and TRBJ2-3, with D possibly TRBD2 on 6 matching bases. Germline V lookup: CDR1 LGHNT, CDR2 FRNRAP. This CDR3 spans 13 amino acids. Trimming left V 8 bases short and J 5 bases short, with 14 bases between. CDR3 sequence reads: CASKEGVGDTQYF. As DNA, the CDR3 is TGTGCTAGTAAGGAGGGAGTGGGAGATACGCAGTATTTT.

The V gene is TRBV10-3, the J gene TRBJ1-2; 7 nucleotides agree with TRBD1. This CDR3 has 11 amino acids. Germline V CDR1 and CDR2: ENHRY, SYGVKD. Unmatched junction bases numbered 5, after V lost 11 bases and J lost 5 bases. CDR3 in amino acids: CAVGTEYGYTF. The DNA of the CDR3 is TGTGCCGTCGGGACAGAGTATGGCTACACCTTC.

The J gene is TRBJ1-2, the V gene TRBV2; the D gene is possibly TRBD1 (5 bases). V lost 6 bases and J lost 4, with 21 bases in between. The germline V gene encodes CDR1 SNHLY and CDR2 FYNNEI. The length of the CDR3 is 16 residues. The DNA for the CDR3 is TGTGCCAGCAGCGGGGGGGACGCAGGGTTCACCTATGGCTACACCTTC. Translation: CASSGGDAGFTYGYTF.

The chain has TRBV19 and TRBJ1-2; no clear D. Trimming removed 5 bases at V and 4 bases at J, with 11 bases between. Germline V gene data show CDR1 as LNHDA and CDR2 as SQIVND (reference sequence). This CDR3 has 13 residues. The CDR3 sequence: CASSARALYGYTF. CDR3 coding DNA: TGTGCCAGTAGTGCGCGGGCGCTCTATGGCTACACCTTC.